This is a list of T cell receptor beta chains from one sample in a study of CD8+CD57+ T cells in acquired aplastic anemia. One entry per CDR3 protein, called by TCRdb with MiXCR from the reads. Found here are approximately 190,000 distinct CDR3 sequences, under 55% of them singletons; the top ten hold around 9.7%. The sequencing input was sorted CD4+, CD8+, or CD8+CD57+ T cells (not recorded which) from PBMCs. These receptors came from a human donor with aplastic anemia. The CDR3 runs from the conserved cysteine through the conserved F or W. The D gene is left open where the match is weak. Clone sizes are given selectively: once, few, many, or a class where the clone is expanded.

abundance: -; j_gene: TRBJ1-1; d_gene: TRBD1; v_gene: TRBV20-1; CDR3nt: TGCAGTGCTAGTATGACAGGGGGGATGAACACTGAAGCTTTCTTT; CDR3aa: CSASMTGGMNTEAFF
abundance: -; j_gene: TRBJ2-7; d_gene: -; v_gene: TRBV20-1; CDR3nt: TGCAGTGCTAGCGCAAATCTTAGGGGCGCTGAGCAGTACTTC; CDR3aa: CSASANLRGAEQYF
abundance: -; j_gene: TRBJ2-7; d_gene: TRBD2; v_gene: TRBV2; CDR3nt: TGTGCCAGCAGTCCGACTAGCGAAACCTACGAGCAGTACTTC; CDR3aa: CASSPTSETYEQYF
abundance: many; j_gene: TRBJ2-3; d_gene: TRBD2; v_gene: TRBV7-9; CDR3nt: TGTGCCAGCAGCCTCCCTAGCGGGAGGGCCCCAGATACGCAGTATTTT; CDR3aa: CASSLPSGRAPDTQYF
abundance: -; j_gene: TRBJ2-1; d_gene: TRBD2; v_gene: TRBV15; CDR3nt: TGTGCCACCAGCAGTCGGGGGGGGGCGTCCTACAATGAGCAGTTCTTC; CDR3aa: CATSSRGGASYNEQFF
abundance: -; j_gene: TRBJ1-1; d_gene: -; v_gene: TRBV2; CDR3nt: TGTGCCAGCAGTGGTCTTCCCCATCATTTGGGAACTGAAGCTTTCTTT; CDR3aa: CASSGLPHHLGTEAFF
abundance: many; j_gene: TRBJ1-2; d_gene: -; v_gene: TRBV12-3/TRBV12-4; CDR3nt: TGTGCCAGCAGTTCCCTTTACACGGGGGTCTATGGCTACACCTTC; CDR3aa: CASSSLYTGVYGYTF
abundance: few; j_gene: TRBJ1-4; d_gene: TRBD1; v_gene: TRBV5-8; CDR3nt: TGTGCCAGCAGCAACGGACAGGGGGAAGAAAAACTGTTTTTT; CDR3aa: CASSNGQGEEKLFF
abundance: once; j_gene: TRBJ2-1; d_gene: TRBD2; v_gene: TRBV6-1; CDR3nt: TGTGCCAGCACCCAAGCGGGAGGGCCAAGCAGTGAGCAGTTCTTC; CDR3aa: CASTQAGGPSSEQFF
abundance: -; j_gene: TRBJ2-7; d_gene: TRBD1; v_gene: TRBV19; CDR3nt: TGTGCCAGTAGGGGACCGGGACAGGCATCCTACGAGCAGTACTTC; CDR3aa: CASRGPGQASYEQYF
abundance: -; j_gene: TRBJ2-7; d_gene: TRBD2; v_gene: TRBV7-8; CDR3nt: TGTGCCAGCAGCCCTAGACTAGCTGCCTACGAGCAGTACTTC; CDR3aa: CASSPRLAAYEQYF
abundance: -; j_gene: TRBJ2-5; d_gene: TRBD1; v_gene: TRBV4-1; CDR3nt: TGCGCCAGCGGAACAGGGGGCTCATTCCAAGAGACCCAGTACTTC; CDR3aa: CASGTGGSFQETQYF
abundance: -; j_gene: TRBJ1-1; d_gene: -; v_gene: TRBV12-3/TRBV12-4; CDR3nt: TGTGCCAGCAGTTTAATAAGGGGAACTGAAGCTTTCTTT; CDR3aa: CASSLIRGTEAFF
abundance: once; j_gene: TRBJ2-3; d_gene: TRBD2; v_gene: TRBV19; CDR3nt: TGTGCCAGTAACCCAGCGGGGCTGGATACGCAGTATTTT; CDR3aa: CASNPAGLDTQYF
abundance: few; j_gene: TRBJ2-5; d_gene: TRBD2; v_gene: TRBV7-8; CDR3nt: TGTGCCAGCAGACTAAGTAGCGGGGTCCAAGAGACCCAGTACTTC; CDR3aa: CASRLSSGVQETQYF
abundance: -; j_gene: TRBJ2-7; d_gene: -; v_gene: TRBV6-1; CDR3nt: TGTGCCAGCAGTGAAGGCTGGGGAATCCCCCTCGAGCAGTACTTC; CDR3aa: CASSEGWGIPLEQYF
abundance: few; j_gene: TRBJ2-5; d_gene: TRBD1; v_gene: TRBV7-2; CDR3nt: TGTGCCAGCAGCCCGGACAGGCGGGAGACCCAGTACTTC; CDR3aa: CASSPDRRETQYF
abundance: many; j_gene: TRBJ2-1; d_gene: -; v_gene: TRBV6-1; CDR3nt: TGTGCCAGCAGTGACGCGCCCGCGTGGCAGTTCTTC; CDR3aa: CASSDAPAWQFF
abundance: many; j_gene: TRBJ2-5; d_gene: TRBD2; v_gene: TRBV2; CDR3nt: TGTGCCAGCGGGGGACTAGCGGGAGAACAAGGGACCCAGTACTTC; CDR3aa: CASGGLAGEQGTQYF
abundance: many; j_gene: TRBJ2-7; d_gene: -; v_gene: TRBV4-3; CDR3nt: TGCGCCAGCAGCCAGGGCGATGTGGGTGGAATGAGAGAGCAGTACTTC; CDR3aa: CASSQGDVGGMREQYF
abundance: many; j_gene: TRBJ2-3; d_gene: -; v_gene: TRBV5-8; CDR3nt: TGTGCCAGCAGCTTTAGTCCGGGGCAGAATACGCAGTATTTT; CDR3aa: CASSFSPGQNTQYF
abundance: -; j_gene: TRBJ2-3; d_gene: -; v_gene: TRBV29-1; CDR3nt: TGCAGCGTTGATCTGGATACGCAGTATTTT; CDR3aa: CSVDLDTQYF
abundance: -; j_gene: TRBJ1-1; d_gene: -; v_gene: TRBV10-2; CDR3nt: TGCGCCAGCAGTGAGAGTCAGGGGCTGGGTGGCTACACTGAAGCTTTCTTT; CDR3aa: CASSESQGLGGYTEAFF
abundance: many; j_gene: TRBJ2-4; d_gene: TRBD1; v_gene: TRBV11-1; CDR3nt: TGTGCCAGCAGCCCGCCGGACAGGGCGAAAAACATTCAGTACTTC; CDR3aa: CASSPPDRAKNIQYF
abundance: -; j_gene: TRBJ1-6; d_gene: -; v_gene: TRBV5-6; CDR3nt: TGTGCCAGCAGCTGGGGCGCAGGAGCTTCACCCCTCCACTTT; CDR3aa: CASSWGAGASPLHF
abundance: -; j_gene: TRBJ2-7; d_gene: -; v_gene: TRBV7-8; CDR3nt: TGTGCCGGCAGCTTAAATGGGGCCGAGCAGTACTTC; CDR3aa: CAGSLNGAEQYF
abundance: few; j_gene: TRBJ2-5; d_gene: TRBD1; v_gene: TRBV7-2; CDR3nt: TGTGCCAGCAGCTTGTCAGGGGGCTGGGAGACCCAGTACTTC; CDR3aa: CASSLSGGWETQYF
abundance: many; j_gene: TRBJ2-7; d_gene: -; v_gene: TRBV10-1; CDR3nt: TGCGCCAGCAGTGACGACACATCCTACGAGCAGTACTTC; CDR3aa: CASSDDTSYEQYF
abundance: -; j_gene: TRBJ1-5; d_gene: -; v_gene: TRBV28; CDR3nt: TGTGCCAGCAGTTTATATGCTGGACGGGACAATCAGCCCCAGCATTTT; CDR3aa: CASSLYAGRDNQPQHF
abundance: many; j_gene: TRBJ1-2; d_gene: -; v_gene: TRBV6-1; CDR3nt: TGTGCCAGCACAGCGCAGAACGGCTACACCTTC; CDR3aa: CASTAQNGYTF
abundance: -; j_gene: TRBJ1-6; d_gene: -; v_gene: TRBV12-3/TRBV12-4; CDR3nt: TGTGCCAGCAGTTTAGCGGGATACCAATTCACCCTCCACTTT; CDR3aa: CASSLAGYQFTLHF
abundance: -; j_gene: TRBJ2-1; d_gene: -; v_gene: TRBV10-2; CDR3nt: TGCGCCATAACAAAGGACAGCTACAATGAGCAGTTCTTC; CDR3aa: CAITKDSYNEQFF
abundance: -; j_gene: TRBJ2-5; d_gene: TRBD1; v_gene: TRBV11-2; CDR3nt: TGTGCCAGCAGCTTCGACCGGGACAGGGGACTTCGGGAGACCCAGTACTTC; CDR3aa: CASSFDRDRGLRETQYF
abundance: many; j_gene: TRBJ2-1; d_gene: -; v_gene: TRBV3-1; CDR3nt: TGTGCCAGCAGCCAGGACAAGAGTCTTAGACTTCCCCTGGGAAATGAGCAGTTCTTC; CDR3aa: CASSQDKSLRLPLGNEQFF
abundance: -; j_gene: TRBJ2-5; d_gene: -; v_gene: TRBV24-1; CDR3nt: TGTGCCACCAGTGATTTCCCCAAGTACCAAGAGACCCAGTACTTC; CDR3aa: CATSDFPKYQETQYF
abundance: many; j_gene: TRBJ2-2; d_gene: TRBD2; v_gene: TRBV14; CDR3nt: TGTGCCAGCAGCCAAGTTGACAGCGGGAGATTTACCGGGGAGCTGTTTTTT; CDR3aa: CASSQVDSGRFTGELFF
abundance: -; j_gene: TRBJ2-7; d_gene: TRBD2; v_gene: TRBV20-1; CDR3nt: TGCAGTGCTAGAGCCGGGACTAGCGGGGACGAGCAGTACTTC; CDR3aa: CSARAGTSGDEQYF
abundance: many; j_gene: TRBJ2-5; d_gene: -; v_gene: TRBV9; CDR3nt: TGTGCCAGCAGCCCCGGCGCGACCCGGGGAGAGACCCAGTACTTC; CDR3aa: CASSPGATRGETQYF
abundance: many; j_gene: TRBJ1-4; d_gene: -; v_gene: TRBV20-1; CDR3nt: TGCAGTGCTAGAGATGCGGCAGGGGACGAAAAACTGTTTTTT; CDR3aa: CSARDAAGDEKLFF
abundance: -; j_gene: TRBJ2-4; d_gene: -; v_gene: TRBV7-2; CDR3nt: TGTGCCAGCAGCCCCAGTTCCTCAAACATTCAGTACTTC; CDR3aa: CASSPSSSNIQYF
abundance: -; j_gene: TRBJ1-6; d_gene: -; v_gene: TRBV7-2; CDR3nt: TGTGCCAGCAGCTACACGACCGGTTCAATCACCCTCCACTTT; CDR3aa: CASSYTTGSITLHF
abundance: few; j_gene: TRBJ2-1; d_gene: TRBD2; v_gene: TRBV2; CDR3nt: TGTGCCAGCAGTGAGGGGTTAGCGGGAGGGGTTCTGTTCTTC; CDR3aa: CASSEGLAGGVLFF
abundance: -; j_gene: TRBJ2-3; d_gene: -; v_gene: TRBV5-1; CDR3nt: TGCGCCAGCAGCTTGGCCAGTATGGCGGATACGCAGTATTTT; CDR3aa: CASSLASMADTQYF
abundance: -; j_gene: TRBJ1-6; d_gene: -; v_gene: TRBV10-3; CDR3nt: TGTGCCATCAGTGACCAGTTTAGCTCCTATAATTCACCCCTCCACTTT; CDR3aa: CAISDQFSSYNSPLHF
abundance: many; j_gene: TRBJ2-7; d_gene: -; v_gene: TRBV24-1; CDR3nt: TGTGCCACCAGTGATTTCCCTTCCTACGAGCAGTACTTC; CDR3aa: CATSDFPSYEQYF
abundance: -; j_gene: TRBJ1-5; d_gene: TRBD1; v_gene: TRBV10-2; CDR3nt: TGCGCCAGCTTTGAAGGGGGCGCGTACAATCAGCCCCAGCATTTT; CDR3aa: CASFEGGAYNQPQHF
abundance: many; j_gene: TRBJ1-2; d_gene: -; v_gene: TRBV4-2; CDR3nt: TGTGCCAGCAGCACTCAGATGGGGGGTGGCTACACCTTC; CDR3aa: CASSTQMGGGYTF
abundance: -; j_gene: TRBJ2-7; d_gene: -; v_gene: TRBV24-1; CDR3nt: TGTGCCACCAGCGTGACAGGACGGGGCGAGCAGCACTTT; CDR3aa: CATSVTGRGEQHF
abundance: once; j_gene: TRBJ2-1; d_gene: -; v_gene: TRBV6-4; CDR3nt: TGTGCCAGCAGTGACTCAAGGGGAGATGAGCAGTTCTTC; CDR3aa: CASSDSRGDEQFF
abundance: -; j_gene: TRBJ2-5; d_gene: -; v_gene: TRBV7-8; CDR3nt: TGTGCCAGCAGCCAGATGTGGAGGACGGAGAGTGAGGGAGAGACCCAGTACTTC; CDR3aa: CASSQMWRTESEGETQYF
abundance: -; j_gene: TRBJ1-6; d_gene: -; v_gene: TRBV9; CDR3nt: TGTGCCAGCAGCGGTAGGACGGATAATTCACCCCTCCACTTT; CDR3aa: CASSGRTDNSPLHF
abundance: -; j_gene: TRBJ2-7; d_gene: -; v_gene: TRBV4-1; CDR3nt: TGCGCCAGCAGCCAAGGCACAGGAAGGTACTACGAGCAGTACTTC; CDR3aa: CASSQGTGRYYEQYF